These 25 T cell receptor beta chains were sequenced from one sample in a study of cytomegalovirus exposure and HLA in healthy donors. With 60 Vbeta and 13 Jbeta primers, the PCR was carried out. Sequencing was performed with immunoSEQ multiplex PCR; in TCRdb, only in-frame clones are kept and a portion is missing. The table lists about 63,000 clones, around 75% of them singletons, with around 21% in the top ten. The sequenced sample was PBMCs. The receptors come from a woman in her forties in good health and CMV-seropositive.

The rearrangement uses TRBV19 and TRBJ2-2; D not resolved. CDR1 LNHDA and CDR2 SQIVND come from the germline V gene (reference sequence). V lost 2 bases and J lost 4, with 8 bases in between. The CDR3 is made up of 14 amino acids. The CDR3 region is CASSIKEFTGELFF. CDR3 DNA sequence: TGTGCCAGTAGTATAAAAGAGTTCACCGGGGAGCTGTTTTTT.

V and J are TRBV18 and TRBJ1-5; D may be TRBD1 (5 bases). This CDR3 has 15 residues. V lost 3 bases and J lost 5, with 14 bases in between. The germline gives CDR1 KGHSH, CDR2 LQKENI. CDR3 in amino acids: CASSPTGGGDQPQHF. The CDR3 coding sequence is TGTGCCAGCTCACCTACCGGCGGAGGGGATCAGCCCCAGCATTTT.

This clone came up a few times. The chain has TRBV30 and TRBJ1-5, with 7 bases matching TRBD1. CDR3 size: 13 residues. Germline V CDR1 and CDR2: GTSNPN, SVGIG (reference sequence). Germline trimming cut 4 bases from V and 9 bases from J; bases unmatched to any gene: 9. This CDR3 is CAWMGQPPGPQHF. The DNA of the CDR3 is TGTGCCTGGATGGGACAGCCCCCCGGGCCCCAGCATTTT.

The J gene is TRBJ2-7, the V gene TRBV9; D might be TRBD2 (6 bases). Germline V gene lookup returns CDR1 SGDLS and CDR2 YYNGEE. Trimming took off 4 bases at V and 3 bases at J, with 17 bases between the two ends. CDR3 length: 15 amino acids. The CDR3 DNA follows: TGTGCCAGCAGCCCCGGTGGGCAGGGAGGCTACGAGCAGTACTTC. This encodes CASSPGGQGGYEQYF.

DNA of the CDR3: TGTGCCAGCAGTGAAATGGCAGGATTATCTGGAAACACCATATATTTT. Translating gives CASSEMAGLSGNTIYF. The rearrangement uses TRBV6-1 and TRBJ1-3, with D hard to call. This CDR3 region has 16 residues. Germline-derived CDR1 and CDR2 are MNHNS and SASEGT. Trimming removed 2 bases from V and 1 base from J, with 12 bases in between.

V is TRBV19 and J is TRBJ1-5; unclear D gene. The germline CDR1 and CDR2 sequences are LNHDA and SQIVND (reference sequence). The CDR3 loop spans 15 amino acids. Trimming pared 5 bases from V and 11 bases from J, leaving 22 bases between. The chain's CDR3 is CASSPARAGDGAQHF. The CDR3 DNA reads TGTGCCAGTAGTCCTGCCCGGGCCGGGGATGGGGCCCAGCATTTT.

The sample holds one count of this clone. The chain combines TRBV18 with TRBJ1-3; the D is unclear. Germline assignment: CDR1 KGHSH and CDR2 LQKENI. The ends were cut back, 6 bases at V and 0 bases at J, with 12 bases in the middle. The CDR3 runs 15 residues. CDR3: CASSSRSTSGNTIYF. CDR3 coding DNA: TGTGCCAGCTCCTCGCGGTCGACCTCTGGAAACACCATATATTTT.

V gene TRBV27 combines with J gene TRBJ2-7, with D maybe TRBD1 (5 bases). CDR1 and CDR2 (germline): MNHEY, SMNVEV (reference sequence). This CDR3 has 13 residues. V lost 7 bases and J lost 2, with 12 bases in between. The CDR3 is CASIGATPYEQYF. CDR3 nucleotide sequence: TGTGCCAGCATTGGGGCAACTCCCTACGAGCAGTACTTC.

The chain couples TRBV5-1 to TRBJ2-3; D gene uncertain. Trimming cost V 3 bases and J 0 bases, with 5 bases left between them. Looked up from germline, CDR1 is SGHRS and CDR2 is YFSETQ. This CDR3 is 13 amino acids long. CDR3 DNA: TGCGCCAGCAGCTCAACTAGCACAGATACGCAGTATTTT. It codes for CASSSTSTDTQYF.

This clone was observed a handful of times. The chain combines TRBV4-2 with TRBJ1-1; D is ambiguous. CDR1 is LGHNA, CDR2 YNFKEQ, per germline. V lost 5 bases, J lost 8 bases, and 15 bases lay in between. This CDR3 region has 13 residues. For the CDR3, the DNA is TGTGCCAGCAGCTTCTGGAGGTTGGAGGAAGCTTTCTTT. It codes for CASSFWRLEEAFF.

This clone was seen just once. The CDR3 region has the DNA TGTGCCAGCAGCTTATCCCCCGGTCAGGGATCACCCCTCCACTTT. It specifies CASSLSPGQGSPLHF. The chain is built from TRBV7-6 and TRBJ1-6; weak D call: TRBD1 (5 bases). Germline CDR1 and CDR2: SGHVS and FNYEAQ. V shed 2 bases and J shed 10 bases, with 15 bases lying between them. This CDR3 is 15 amino acids long.

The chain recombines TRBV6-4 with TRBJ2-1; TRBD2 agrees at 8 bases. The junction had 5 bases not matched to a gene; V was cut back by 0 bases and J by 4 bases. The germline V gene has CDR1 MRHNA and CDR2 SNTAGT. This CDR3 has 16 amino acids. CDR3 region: CASSDSNGGDYNEQFF. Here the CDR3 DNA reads TGTGCCAGCAGTGACTCGAACGGGGGGGATTACAATGAGCAGTTCTTC.

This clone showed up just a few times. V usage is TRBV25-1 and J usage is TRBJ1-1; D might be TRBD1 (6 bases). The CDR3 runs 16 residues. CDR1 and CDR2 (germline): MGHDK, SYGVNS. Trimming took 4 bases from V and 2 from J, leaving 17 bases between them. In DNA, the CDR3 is TGTGCCAGCAGTGGAATTTGGCCAGGGGAAAACACTGAAGCTTTCTTT. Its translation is CASSGIWPGENTEAFF.

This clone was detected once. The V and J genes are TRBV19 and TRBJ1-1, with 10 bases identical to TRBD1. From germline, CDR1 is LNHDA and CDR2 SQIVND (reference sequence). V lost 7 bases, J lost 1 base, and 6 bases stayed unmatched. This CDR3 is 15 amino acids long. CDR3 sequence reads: CASTRTGGSNTEAFF. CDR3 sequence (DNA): TGTGCCAGTACCCGGACAGGGGGGTCGAACACTGAAGCTTTCTTT.

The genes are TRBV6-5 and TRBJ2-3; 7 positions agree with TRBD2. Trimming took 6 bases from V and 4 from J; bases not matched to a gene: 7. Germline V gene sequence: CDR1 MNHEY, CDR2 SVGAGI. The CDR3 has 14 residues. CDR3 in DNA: TGTGCCAGCAGCCTACTCACTAGCGCAGATACGCAGTATTTT. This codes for CASSLLTSADTQYF.

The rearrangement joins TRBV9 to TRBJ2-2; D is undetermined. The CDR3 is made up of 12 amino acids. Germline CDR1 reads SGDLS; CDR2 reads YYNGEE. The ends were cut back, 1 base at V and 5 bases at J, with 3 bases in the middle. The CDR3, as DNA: TGTGCCAGCAGCGTACAGACCGGGGAGCTGTTTTTT. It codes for CASSVQTGELFF. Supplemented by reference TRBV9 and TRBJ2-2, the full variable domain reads DSGVTQTPKHLITATGQRVTLRCSPRSGDLSVYWYQQSLDQGLQFLIQYYNGEERAKGNILERFSAQQFPDLHSELNLSSLELGDSALYFCASSVQTGELFFGEGSRLTVL.

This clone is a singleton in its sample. CDR3 DNA sequence: TGTGCCAGCAGTCCCCCGGGGGGGCCAGATACGCAGTATTTT. It translates to CASSPPGGPDTQYF. This chain connects TRBV5-6 to TRBJ2-3; TRBD2 matches at 8 bases. The CDR3 is made up of 14 amino acids. The V and J ends lost 5 bases and 4 bases, in that order; junction bases with no gene match: 6. Germline loops: CDR1 SGHDT, CDR2 YYEEEE.

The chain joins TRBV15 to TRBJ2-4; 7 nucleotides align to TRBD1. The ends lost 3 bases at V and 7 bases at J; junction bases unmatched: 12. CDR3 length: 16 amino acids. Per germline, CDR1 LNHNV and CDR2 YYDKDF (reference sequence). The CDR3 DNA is TGTGCCACCAGCAGGGGACCGACAGGGATTGAGAACATTCAGTACTTC. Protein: CATSRGPTGIENIQYF.

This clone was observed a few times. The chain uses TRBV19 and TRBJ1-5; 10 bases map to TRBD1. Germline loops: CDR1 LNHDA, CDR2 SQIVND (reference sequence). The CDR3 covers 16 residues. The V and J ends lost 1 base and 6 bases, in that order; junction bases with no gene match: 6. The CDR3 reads CASSIGGGQGGQPQHF. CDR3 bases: TGTGCCAGTAGTATAGGGGGCGGACAGGGGGGTCAGCCCCAGCATTTT.

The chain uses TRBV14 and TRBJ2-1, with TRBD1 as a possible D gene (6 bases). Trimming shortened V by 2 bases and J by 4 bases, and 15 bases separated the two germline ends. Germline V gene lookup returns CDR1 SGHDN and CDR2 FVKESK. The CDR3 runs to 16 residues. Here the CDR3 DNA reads TGTGCCAGCAGCCAACCCACCGGGACACCGTACAATGAGCAGTTCTTC. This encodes CASSQPTGTPYNEQFF.

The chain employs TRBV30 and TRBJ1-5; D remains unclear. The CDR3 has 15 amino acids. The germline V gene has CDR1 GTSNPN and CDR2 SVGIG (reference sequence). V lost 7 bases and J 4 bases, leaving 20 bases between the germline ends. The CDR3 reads CAFSKEGGNNQPQHF. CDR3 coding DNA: TGTGCCTTCTCCAAGGAGGGAGGAAATAATCAGCCCCAGCATTTT.

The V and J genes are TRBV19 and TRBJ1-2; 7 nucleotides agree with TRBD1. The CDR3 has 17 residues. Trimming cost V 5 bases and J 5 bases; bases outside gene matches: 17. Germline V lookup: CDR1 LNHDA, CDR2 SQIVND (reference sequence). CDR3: CASSQFSPRQGEYGYTF. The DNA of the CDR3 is TGTGCCAGTAGTCAATTCTCCCCAAGACAGGGTGAATATGGCTACACCTTC.

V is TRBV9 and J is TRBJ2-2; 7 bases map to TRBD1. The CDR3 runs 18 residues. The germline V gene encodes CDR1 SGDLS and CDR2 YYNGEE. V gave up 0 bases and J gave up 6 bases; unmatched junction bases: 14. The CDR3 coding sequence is TGTGCCAGCAGCGTAGGGGAGCCCAGGGGGATTAAGGCCGGGGAGCTGTTTTTT. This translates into CASSVGEPRGIKAGELFF.

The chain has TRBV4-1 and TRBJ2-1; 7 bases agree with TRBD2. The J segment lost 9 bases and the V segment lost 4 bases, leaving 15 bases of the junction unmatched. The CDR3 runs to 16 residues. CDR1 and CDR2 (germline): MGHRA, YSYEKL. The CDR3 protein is CASSLKNSGTEGEQFF. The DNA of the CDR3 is TGCGCCAGCAGCCTTAAAAACAGCGGGACGGAGGGTGAGCAGTTCTTC.

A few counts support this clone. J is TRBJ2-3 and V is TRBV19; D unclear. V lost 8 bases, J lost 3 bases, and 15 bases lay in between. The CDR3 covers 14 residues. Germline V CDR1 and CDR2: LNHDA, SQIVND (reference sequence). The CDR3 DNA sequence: TGTGCCAGTCAAGACATCAAGGCGACAGATACGCAGTATTTT. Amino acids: CASQDIKATDTQYF.